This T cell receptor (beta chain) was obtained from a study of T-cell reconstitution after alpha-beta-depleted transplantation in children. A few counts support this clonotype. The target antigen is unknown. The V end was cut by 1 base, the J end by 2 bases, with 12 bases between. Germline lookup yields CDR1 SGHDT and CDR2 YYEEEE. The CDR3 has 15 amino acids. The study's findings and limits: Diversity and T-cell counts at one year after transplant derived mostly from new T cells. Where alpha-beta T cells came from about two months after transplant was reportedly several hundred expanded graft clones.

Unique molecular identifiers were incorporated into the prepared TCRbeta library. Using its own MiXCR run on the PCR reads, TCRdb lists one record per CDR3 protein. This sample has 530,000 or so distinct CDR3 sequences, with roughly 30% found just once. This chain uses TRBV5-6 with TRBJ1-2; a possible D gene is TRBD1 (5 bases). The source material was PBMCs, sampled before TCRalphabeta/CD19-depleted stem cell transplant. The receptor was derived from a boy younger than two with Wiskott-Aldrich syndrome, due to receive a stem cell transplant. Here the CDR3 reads CASSLQGRPNYGYTF. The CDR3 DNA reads TGTGCCAGCAGCTTGCAGGGCAGGCCGAACTATGGCTACACCTTC.